This T cell receptor beta chain was recorded in a study of T cell responses to AZD1222 COVID-19 vaccine. Study findings and constraints: The study identified only 6 or 7 AZD1222 recipients as seropositive at baseline. Reports say nearly half of spike-specific TCRs go after unmutated variant regions. It was only after the peak T cell response that any repertoires were sampled.

V lost 7 bases and J 5 bases, leaving 11 bases between the germline ends. This CDR3 spans 11 amino acids. Germline CDR1 and CDR2: SQVTM and ANQGSEA. The repertoire was sequenced with immunoSEQ multiplex PCR; TCRdb's copy has only in-frame clones and lacks some. The data contain 150,000 to 200,000 clones, over 85% of them singletons. For this clone: Its target is not known.

The specimen was peripheral blood, collected 28 days after the second dose of the MenACWY control vaccine. The V call is TRBV29-1, the J call TRBJ1-1; the D is unclear. The sequence came from an adult who received the MenACWY meningococcal vaccine as a control. The CDR3 DNA is TGCAGCGACGTGGTCGGAACTGAAGCTTTCTTT. It codes for CSDVVGTEAFF. Full variable domain (remainder filled in from reference TRBV29-1 and TRBJ1-1): SAVISQKPSRDICQRGTSLTIQCQVDSQVTMMFWYRQQPGQSLTLIATANQGSEATYESGFVIDKFPISRPNLTFSTLTVSNMSPEDSSIYLCSDVVGTEAFFGQGTRLTVV.